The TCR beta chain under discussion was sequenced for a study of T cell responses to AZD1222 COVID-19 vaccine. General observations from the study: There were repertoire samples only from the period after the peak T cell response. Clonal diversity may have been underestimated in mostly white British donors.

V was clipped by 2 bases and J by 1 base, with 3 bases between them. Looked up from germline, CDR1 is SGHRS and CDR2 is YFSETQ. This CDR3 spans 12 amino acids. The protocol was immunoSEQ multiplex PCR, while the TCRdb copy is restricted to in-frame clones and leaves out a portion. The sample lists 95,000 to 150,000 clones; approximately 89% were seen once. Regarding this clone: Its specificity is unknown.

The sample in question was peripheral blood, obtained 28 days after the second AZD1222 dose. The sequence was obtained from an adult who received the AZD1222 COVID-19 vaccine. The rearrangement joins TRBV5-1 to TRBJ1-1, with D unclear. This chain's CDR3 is CASSFGNTEAFF. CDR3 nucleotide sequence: TGCGCCAGCAGCTTCGGGAACACTGAAGCTTTCTTT.